This T cell receptor (beta chain) was retrieved from a study of T cell repertoires in cytomegalovirus infection. The overall study: HLA-B-restricted CMV epitopes that are well studied were used alongside recently identified HLA-C-restricted ones. Public TCR beta signatures indicated both CMV infection and matching HLA type. Regarding the study as a whole: CMV-specific TCR beta clonotypes restricted by HLA-C dominated the ex vivo response.

From the reads, TCRdb called clonotypes with MiXCR, one entry per CDR3 protein. The data contain about 350,000 distinct CDR3 sequences, roughly 34% of them singletons. The germline CDR1 and CDR2 sequences are MNHEY and SMNVEV (reference sequence). The CDR3 has 16 residues. V shed 7 bases and J shed 4 bases, with 17 bases lying between them. Details on this clonotype: Antigen: not known.

The sequence came from a human donor in good health (CMV status not recorded). Some clones in this sample may be carry-over from other donors' samples. The input for sequencing was cultured PBMCs, taken from culture after CMV antigen stimulation. The V gene is TRBV27, the J gene TRBJ2-6; D gene uncertain. The CDR3 reads CASTKWAGRGANVLTF. In nucleotides, the CDR3 is TGTGCCAGCACCAAATGGGCCGGGCGCGGGGCCAACGTCCTGACTTTC.